This T cell receptor (beta chain) was observed in a study of OX40 agonist ivuxolimab in advanced cancers. At the level of the study: Patients undergoing dose escalation presented with hepatocellular carcinoma, melanoma, renal cell or head and neck cancer. Study results and caveats: The work left the antigen specificity of expanded peripheral T cells undetermined. Clonal expansion was among the lowest in partial responders at 0.1-3.0 mg/kg, especially CD8+. At doses 0.1 to 3.0 mg/kg, CD4+ and CD8+ clones expanded.

The sample holds a few counts of this clone. Its antigen remains unknown. Produced via immunoSEQ multiplex PCR; TCRdb's table is partial and in-frame only. This sample carries about 93,000 clones, 89% of them seen once, and the ten largest clones take under 0.35%. CDR3 length: 13 residues. Germline V gene sequence: CDR1 ENHRY, CDR2 SYGVKD. Trimming took 8 bases from V and 4 from J, leaving 13 bases between them. The material was CD4+ or CD8+ T cells sorted from blood, obtained in a trial of the OX40 agonist ivuxolimab. The receptor comes from an adult with an advanced solid tumor such as melanoma, head and neck, liver or kidney cancer. V is TRBV10-3 and J is TRBJ2-3; D unclear. The CDR3 reads CAIPKPSPDTQYF. The CDR3 coding sequence is TGTGCCATCCCCAAGCCCAGTCCAGATACGCAGTATTTT.